This T cell receptor (beta chain) was captured in a study of CD8 T cells in Susac syndrome (dated by TCRdb to the late 2010s). About the full investigation: Repertoire sequencing was used to test whether CD8+ T cell activation and differentiation in Susac syndrome was antigen driven.

CDR1 is given as MGHDK and CDR2 as SYGVNS, both from the germline V gene. The CDR3, cysteine through phenylalanine, is 16 amino acids long. The DNA shown is the 48-base CDR3, in frame from base 1. Between the V and J ends, shortened by 7 bases and 3 bases respectively, the junction contains 21 bases. RNA was extracted using the RNeasy kit, and roughly 0.5 to 1 microgram was reverse transcribed with random hexamers. The immunoSEQ multiplex PCR assay, covering 54 Vbeta and 13 Jbeta segments, was used to amplify TCR beta CDR3 regions. PCR amplification bias was corrected using a synthetic template baseline for primer optimization and computational correction. The authors' pipeline ran thus. Reads were assigned to V, D and J genes according to IMGT and analyzed in immunoSEQ Analyzer, with only productive sequences retained. Clonality was calculated as one minus the Shannon entropy normalized by log2 of the number of productive unique sequences. For each patient and control, public and private clones were evaluated within the 100 most prevalent clones. A clone was defined as Susac-specific if it was absent from the healthy and MS cohorts, from more than 850 published viral clones and from other ImmuneACCESS disease sequences. TCRdb redid the processing of the public reads, applying fastp at Q25 and MiXCR, and retained in-frame beta chains. Here each entry gathers all rows of one CDR3 protein and keeps the most common genes and DNA. The V and J calls shown here were made by TCRdb, not taken from the authors' results. Here the sample has approximately 190,000 distinct CDR3 sequences; 90% to 95% occur a single time. The ten largest account for approximately 0.093% of the sample.

Peripheral blood CD8+ and CD4+ T cells from healthy donors, Susac syndrome patients and multiple sclerosis patients were profiled by high-throughput TCR beta sequencing. The multiple sclerosis controls were treatment-naive patients whose relapsing-remitting disease, either stable or active, fulfilled the revised McDonald criteria. Bulk CD8+ and CD4+ T cells were purified magnetically by negative isolation, whereas CD8+ TEMRA cells were enriched by FACS. Blood was drawn into EDTA tubes, processed within 24 hours, and PBMCs were isolated by density gradient centrifugation. PBMCs intended for TCR sequencing were cryopreserved in liquid nitrogen and were subsequently thawed in a 37 degrees C water bath. A purity of at least 90% was achieved for sorted or isolated CD4+, CD8+ and CD8+ TEMRA cells. On this clonotype: What antigen it recognizes has not been identified. The sample holds no much larger clone one base away, and base qualities are not on file.

Summary of the overall study and its limitations: The number of individuals in the TCR sequencing and HLA analysis was recognized as being relatively small.

Here the chain combines TRBV25-1 and TRBJ1-1; tentative D gene TRBD1, with 6 bases matching. The specimen was CD4+ T cells from PBMCs. The receptor comes from a human donor with multiple sclerosis. The DNA is as follows: TGTGCCAGCACCCGAATGGACAGCCGTACGGACACTGAAGCTTTCTTT. It translates as CASTRMDSRTDTEAFF.